The clone carrying this T cell receptor (beta chain) was observed a single time. This entry belongs to a study of cytomegalovirus exposure and HLA in healthy donors. V was pared by 1 base and J by 3 bases, with 3 bases of the junction left unmatched. Germline V gene lookup returns CDR1 KGHSH and CDR2 LQKENI. The CDR3 extends over 15 amino acids. 13 Jbeta primers and 60 Vbeta primers were used for the PCR. Sequencing was performed with immunoSEQ multiplex PCR; in TCRdb, only in-frame clones are kept and a portion is missing. The sample comprises 150,000 to 200,000 clones, 68% of which are singletons, and approximately 1.3% rests with the top ten.

The J gene is TRBJ1-2, the V gene TRBV18; 9 bases line up with TRBD1. This TCR was recovered from a man aged 50 to 60 in good health and CMV-seronegative. The sample consisted of PBMCs. The CDR3 sequence is CASSPLGQGDYGYTF. CDR3 bases: TGTGCCAGCTCACCACTGGGACAGGGCGACTATGGCTACACCTTC.